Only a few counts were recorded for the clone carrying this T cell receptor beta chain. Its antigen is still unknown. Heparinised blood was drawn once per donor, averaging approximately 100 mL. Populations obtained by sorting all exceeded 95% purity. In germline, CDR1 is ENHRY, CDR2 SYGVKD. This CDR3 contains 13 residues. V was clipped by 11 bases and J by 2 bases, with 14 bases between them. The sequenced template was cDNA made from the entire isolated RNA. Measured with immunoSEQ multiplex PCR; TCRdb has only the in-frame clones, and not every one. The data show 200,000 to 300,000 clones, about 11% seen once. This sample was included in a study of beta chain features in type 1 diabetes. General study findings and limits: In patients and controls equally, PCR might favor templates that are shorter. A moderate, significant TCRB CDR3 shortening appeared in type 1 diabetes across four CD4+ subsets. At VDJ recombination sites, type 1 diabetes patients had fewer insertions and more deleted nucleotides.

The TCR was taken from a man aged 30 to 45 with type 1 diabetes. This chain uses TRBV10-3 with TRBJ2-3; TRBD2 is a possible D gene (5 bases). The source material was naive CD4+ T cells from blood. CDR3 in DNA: TGTGCCGCAGGACTGTTCGCCACAGATACGCAGTATTTT. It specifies CAAGLFATDTQYF.